This T cell receptor (beta chain) was identified in a study of cytomegalovirus exposure and HLA in healthy donors. Study-wide results and limits: Compared with the approximately 670-donor mean, an Asian-associated ancestry cluster reportedly had fewer N-insertions, according to a later analysis. In a later analysis, TCR beta V- and J-gene trimming was associated with a missense DCLRE1C variant.

J lost 4 bases, V lost 0 bases, and 5 bases had no gene match. CDR1 SGHAT and CDR2 FQNNGV come from the germline V gene. The CDR3 covers 15 residues. The PCR ran on 60 Vbeta and 13 Jbeta primers. Original data processing: A later analysis tallied roughly 77 million unique TCR beta chains, around 11 million of them shared. Method: immunoSEQ multiplex PCR; TCRdb's copy keeps in-frame clones and lacks some. For V, J and clone size, that table is used; D and trimming come from the DNA. Of around 100,000 clones in the sample, 74% were seen once. Healthy bone marrow donors made up the donors. A remark on this clone: The antigen remains undetermined.

The sequenced sample consisted of PBMCs. This receptor was obtained from a man over 45 in good health and CMV-seropositive. The rearrangement joins TRBV11-2 to TRBJ2-5, with 7 nucleotides matching TRBD2. CDR3 residues: CASSLEGTTLETQYF. In nucleotides, the CDR3 is TGTGCCAGCAGCTTAGAAGGGACTACCCTAGAGACCCAGTACTTC.